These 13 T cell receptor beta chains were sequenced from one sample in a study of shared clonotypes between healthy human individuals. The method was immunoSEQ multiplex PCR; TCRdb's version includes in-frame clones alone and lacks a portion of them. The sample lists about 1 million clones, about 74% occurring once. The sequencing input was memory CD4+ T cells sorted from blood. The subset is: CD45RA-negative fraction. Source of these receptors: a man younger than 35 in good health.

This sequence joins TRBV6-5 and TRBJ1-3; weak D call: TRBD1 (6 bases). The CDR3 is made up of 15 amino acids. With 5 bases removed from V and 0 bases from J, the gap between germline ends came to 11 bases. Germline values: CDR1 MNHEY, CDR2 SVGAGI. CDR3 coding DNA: TGTGCCAGCAGTCGCGGACAGTTCTCTGGAAACACCATATATTTT. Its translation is CASSRGQFSGNTIYF.

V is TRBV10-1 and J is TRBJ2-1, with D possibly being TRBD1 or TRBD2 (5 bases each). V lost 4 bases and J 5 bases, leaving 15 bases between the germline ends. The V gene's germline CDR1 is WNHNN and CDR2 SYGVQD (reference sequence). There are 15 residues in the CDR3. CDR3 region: CASSGDGALDNEQFF. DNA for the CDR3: TGCGCCAGCAGTGGGGACGGGGCACTGGACAATGAGCAGTTCTTC.

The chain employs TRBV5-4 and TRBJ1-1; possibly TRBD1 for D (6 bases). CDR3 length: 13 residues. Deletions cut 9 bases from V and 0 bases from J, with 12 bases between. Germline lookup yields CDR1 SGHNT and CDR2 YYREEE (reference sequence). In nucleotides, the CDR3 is TGTGCCACCAGGGGTCCTATGAACACTGAAGCTTTCTTT. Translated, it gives CATRGPMNTEAFF.

The CDR3 coding sequence is TGTGCCAGCACTGGACAGGTCGGAGGCTATGGCTACACCTTC. Protein product: CASTGQVGGYGYTF. V usage is TRBV2 and J usage is TRBJ1-2; 7 bases are a match to TRBD1. The CDR3 is made up of 14 amino acids. The V segment lost 7 bases and the J segment 4 bases; nucleotides outside the gene matches: 9. Germline V gives CDR1 SNHLY, CDR2 FYNNEI.

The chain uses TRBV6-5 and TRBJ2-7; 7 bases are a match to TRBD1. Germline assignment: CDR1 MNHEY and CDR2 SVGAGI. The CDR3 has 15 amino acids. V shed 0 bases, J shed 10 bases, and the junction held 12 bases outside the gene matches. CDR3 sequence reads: CASSYSSTGQRQQYF. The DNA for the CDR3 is TGTGCCAGCAGTTACTCGAGCACGGGACAGCGGCAACAGTACTTC.

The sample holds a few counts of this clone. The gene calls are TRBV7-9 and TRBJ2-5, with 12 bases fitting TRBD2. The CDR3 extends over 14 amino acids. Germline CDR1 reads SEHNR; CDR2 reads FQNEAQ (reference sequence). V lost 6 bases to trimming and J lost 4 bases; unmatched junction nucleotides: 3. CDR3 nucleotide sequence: TGTGCCAGCAGGTCGACTAGCGGGGGAGAGACCCAGTACTTC. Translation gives CASRSTSGGETQYF.

In nucleotides, the CDR3 is TGCGCCAGCAGTTCAGGGACCCCGGGACTAGCGGGAGCCAGGAACACCGGGGAGCTGTTTTTT. It is translated as CASSSGTPGLAGARNTGELFF. V gene TRBV5-1 combines with J gene TRBJ2-2, with 14 positions matching TRBD2. V was clipped by 5 bases and J by 1 base; unmatched bases: 16. CDR1 and CDR2 from the germline V gene are SGHRS and YFSETQ. The CDR3 runs to 21 residues.

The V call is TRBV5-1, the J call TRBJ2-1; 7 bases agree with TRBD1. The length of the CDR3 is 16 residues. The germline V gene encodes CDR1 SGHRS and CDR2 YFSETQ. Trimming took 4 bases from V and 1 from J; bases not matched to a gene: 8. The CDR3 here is CASSKAGGSSYNEQFF. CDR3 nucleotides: TGCGCCAGCAGCAAGGCAGGGGGTTCGTCCTACAATGAGCAGTTCTTC.

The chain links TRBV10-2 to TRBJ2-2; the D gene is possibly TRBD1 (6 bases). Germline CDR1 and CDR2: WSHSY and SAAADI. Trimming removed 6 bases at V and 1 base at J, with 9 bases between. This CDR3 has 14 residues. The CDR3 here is CASRPTGNTGELFF. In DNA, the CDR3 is TGCGCCAGCAGGCCGACAGGGAACACCGGGGAGCTGTTTTTT.

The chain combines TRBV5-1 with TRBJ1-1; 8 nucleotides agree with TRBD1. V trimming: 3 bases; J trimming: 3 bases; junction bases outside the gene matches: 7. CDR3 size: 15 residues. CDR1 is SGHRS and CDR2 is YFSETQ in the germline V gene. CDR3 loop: CASSSRTGLDTEAFF. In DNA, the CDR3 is TGCGCCAGCAGCTCCCGGACAGGGTTGGACACTGAAGCTTTCTTT.

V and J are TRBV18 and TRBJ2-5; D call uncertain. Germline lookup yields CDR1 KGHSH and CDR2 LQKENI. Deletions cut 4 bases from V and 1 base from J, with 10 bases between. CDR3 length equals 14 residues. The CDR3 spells CASSLQKVQETQYF. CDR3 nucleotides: TGTGCCAGCTCACTTCAAAAGGTCCAAGAGACCCAGTACTTC.

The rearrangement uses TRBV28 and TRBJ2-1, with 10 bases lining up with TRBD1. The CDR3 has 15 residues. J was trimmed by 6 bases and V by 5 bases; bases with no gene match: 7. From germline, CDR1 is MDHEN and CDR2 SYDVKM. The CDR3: CASSQRQGARNEQFF. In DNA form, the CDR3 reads TGTGCCAGCAGTCAAAGACAGGGGGCTCGCAATGAGCAGTTCTTC.

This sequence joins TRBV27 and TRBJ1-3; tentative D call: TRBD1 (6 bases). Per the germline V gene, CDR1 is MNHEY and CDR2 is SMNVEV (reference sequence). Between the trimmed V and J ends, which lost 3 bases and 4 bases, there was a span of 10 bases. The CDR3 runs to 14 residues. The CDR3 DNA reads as TGTGCCAGCAGTTTGGACAGTCGCGGAAACACCATATATTTT. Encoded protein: CASSLDSRGNTIYF.